The source of this TCR beta chain is a study of PD-1 blockade in mismatch repair-deficient tumors (dated by TCRdb to the late 2010s). Turning to the overall study: Between late 2013 and September 2016, 80 to 90 consecutive patients with about a dozen mismatch repair-deficient cancer types, all previously treated and progressing, were enrolled in the trial. Tumor-associated T cell clones were tracked in the peripheral blood of patients responding to PD-1 blockade by deep sequencing of TCR CDR3 regions.

For every enrolled patient, mismatch repair deficiency was confirmed by either polymerase chain reaction or immunohistochemistry. A few patients who responded to pembrolizumab therapy underwent TCR sequencing. The phase II trial prospectively evaluated PD-1 blockade with pembrolizumab in advanced mismatch repair-deficient cancers, independent of tissue of origin. Peripheral blood T cell samples were gathered serially, both before PD-1 blockade started and at multiple time points afterward. The timing of each blood sample was reported as weeks after the first dose of pembrolizumab. A note on this clone: Its antigen remains unidentified. Per-base qualities were not stored, and no clone one base away is much larger.

Overall study results and their limits: Tumor-resident clones, often undetectable in blood before treatment, expanded rapidly after pembrolizumab and then contracted, generally before radiologic responses.

The library was built by means of the immunoSEQ multiplex PCR assay. The clones in this table, taken by TCRdb from immuneACCESS, are in-frame only. Not every clone is retained; where verified, under half of the shortfall comes from an unresolved V gene, and the cause of the rest is unknown. The sample profile shows around 51,000 clones; over 70% of them were found once. Approximately 8.4% of the sample belongs to the ten largest clones. The CDR3 runs 16 residues from the cysteine to the phenylalanine. This entry keeps only the CDR3 DNA: 48 bases, framed from base 1. The germline V end is reduced by 3 bases and the J end by 6 bases; junction bases left unmatched: 8. From a lookup of the germline V gene, CDR1 and CDR2 are SGHTA and FQGTGA.

Rearrangement joined TRBV7-3 to TRBJ2-1, and TRBD2 matches 10 of the central bases. This sequence originates from an adult with mismatch repair-deficient cancer. The sample here was peripheral blood, taken 20 weeks after starting pembrolizumab. The DNA is as follows: TGTGCCAGCAGCTTCTCTCTAGCGGGAGTATCCAATGAGCAGTTCTTC. Its protein product is CASSFSLAGVSNEQFF.